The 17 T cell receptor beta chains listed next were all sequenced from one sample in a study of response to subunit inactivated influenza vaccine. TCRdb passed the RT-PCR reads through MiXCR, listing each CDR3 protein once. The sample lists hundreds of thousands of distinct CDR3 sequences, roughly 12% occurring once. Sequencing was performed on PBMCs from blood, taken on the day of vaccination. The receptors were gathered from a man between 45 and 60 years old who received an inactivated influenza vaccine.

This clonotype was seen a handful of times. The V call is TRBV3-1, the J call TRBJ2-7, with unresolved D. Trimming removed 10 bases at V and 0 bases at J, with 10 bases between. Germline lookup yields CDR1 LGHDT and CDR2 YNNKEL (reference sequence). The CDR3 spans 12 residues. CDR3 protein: CATKGPSYEQYF. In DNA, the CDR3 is TGTGCCACCAAGGGCCCCTCCTACGAGCAGTACTTC.

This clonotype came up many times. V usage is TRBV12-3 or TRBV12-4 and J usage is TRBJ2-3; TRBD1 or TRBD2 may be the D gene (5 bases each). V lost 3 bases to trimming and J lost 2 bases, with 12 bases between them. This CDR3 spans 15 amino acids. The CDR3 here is CASSFRGDNTDTQYF. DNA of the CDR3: TGTGCCAGCAGTTTTAGGGGAGACAACACAGATACGCAGTATTTT.

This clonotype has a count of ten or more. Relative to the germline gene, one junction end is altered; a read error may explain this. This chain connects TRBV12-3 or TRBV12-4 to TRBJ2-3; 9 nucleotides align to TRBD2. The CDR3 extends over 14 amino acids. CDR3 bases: TGCGCGGGAGGGGTTTCGGTTGACACAGATACGCAGTATTTT. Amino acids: CAGGVSVDTDTQYF.

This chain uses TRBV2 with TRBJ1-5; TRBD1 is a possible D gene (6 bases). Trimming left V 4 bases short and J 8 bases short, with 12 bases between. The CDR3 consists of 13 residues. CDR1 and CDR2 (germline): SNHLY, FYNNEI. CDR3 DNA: TGTGCCAGCAGTGTTCGGGGGCCGGAGCCCCAGCATTTT. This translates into CASSVRGPEPQHF.

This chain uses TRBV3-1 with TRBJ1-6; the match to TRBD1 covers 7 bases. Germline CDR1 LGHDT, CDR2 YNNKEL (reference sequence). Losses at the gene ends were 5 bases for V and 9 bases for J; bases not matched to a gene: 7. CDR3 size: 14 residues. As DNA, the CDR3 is TGTGCCAGCAGCTCACAGGGGAACGCTTCACCCCTCCACTTT. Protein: CASSSQGNASPLHF.

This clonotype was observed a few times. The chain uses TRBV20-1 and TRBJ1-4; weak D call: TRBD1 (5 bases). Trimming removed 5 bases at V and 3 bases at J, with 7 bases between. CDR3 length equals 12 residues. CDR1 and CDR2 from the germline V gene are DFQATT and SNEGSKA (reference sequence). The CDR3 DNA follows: TGCAGTGCTCGGGGGGCTAATGAAAAACTGTTTTTT. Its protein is CSARGANEKLFF.

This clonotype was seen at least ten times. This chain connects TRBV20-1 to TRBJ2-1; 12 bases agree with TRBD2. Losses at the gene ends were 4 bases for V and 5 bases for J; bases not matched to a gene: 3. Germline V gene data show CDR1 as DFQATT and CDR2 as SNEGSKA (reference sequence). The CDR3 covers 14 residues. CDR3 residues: CSATSGRADNEQFF. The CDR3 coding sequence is TGCAGTGCTACTAGCGGGAGGGCCGACAATGAGCAGTTCTTC.

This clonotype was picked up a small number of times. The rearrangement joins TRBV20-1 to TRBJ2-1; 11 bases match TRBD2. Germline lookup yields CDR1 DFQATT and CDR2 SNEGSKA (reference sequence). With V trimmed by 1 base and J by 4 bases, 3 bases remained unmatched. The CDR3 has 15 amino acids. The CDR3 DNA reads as TGCAGTGCTAGAGCGGGACTAGCGGTATACAATGAGCAGTTCTTC. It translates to CSARAGLAVYNEQFF.

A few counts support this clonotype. This chain's CDR3 is CASSLSGGGTLWYNEQFF. CDR3 in DNA: TGTGCCAGCAGCTTAAGTGGAGGGGGTACGCTCTGGTACAATGAGCAGTTCTTC. The V and J genes are TRBV3-1 and TRBJ2-1; D possibly matches TRBD1 or TRBD2 (6 bases each). The CDR3 contains 18 residues. The V and J ends lost 5 bases and 4 bases respectively, with 24 bases between them. CDR1 is LGHDT and CDR2 is YNNKEL in the germline V gene (reference sequence).

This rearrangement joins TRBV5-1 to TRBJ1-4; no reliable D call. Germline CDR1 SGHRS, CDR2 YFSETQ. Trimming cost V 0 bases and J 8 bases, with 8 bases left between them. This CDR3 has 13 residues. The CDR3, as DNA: TGCGCCAGCAGCTTGGAACAGACAGAAAAACTGTTTTTT. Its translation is CASSLEQTEKLFF.

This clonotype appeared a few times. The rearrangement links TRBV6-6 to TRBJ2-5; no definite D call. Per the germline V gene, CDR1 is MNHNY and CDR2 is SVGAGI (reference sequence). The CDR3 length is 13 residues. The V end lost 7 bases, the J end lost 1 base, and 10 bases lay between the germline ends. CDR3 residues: CASKSRRQETQYF. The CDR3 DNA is TGTGCCAGCAAAAGCAGACGCCAAGAGACCCAGTACTTC.

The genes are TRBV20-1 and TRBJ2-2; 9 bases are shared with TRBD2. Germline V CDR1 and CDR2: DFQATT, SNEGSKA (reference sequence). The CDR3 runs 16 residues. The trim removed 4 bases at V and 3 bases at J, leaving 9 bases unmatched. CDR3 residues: CSAMGGGGAYTGELFF. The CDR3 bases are TGCAGTGCTATGGGCGGCGGGGGGGCCTACACCGGGGAGCTGTTTTTT.

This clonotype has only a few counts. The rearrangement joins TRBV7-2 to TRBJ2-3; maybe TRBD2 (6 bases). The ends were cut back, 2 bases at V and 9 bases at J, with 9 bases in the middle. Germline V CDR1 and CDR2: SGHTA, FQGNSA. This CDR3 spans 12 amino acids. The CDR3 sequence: CASSLSGPTQYF. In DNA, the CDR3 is TGTGCCAGCAGCTTAAGCGGGCCCACGCAGTATTTT.

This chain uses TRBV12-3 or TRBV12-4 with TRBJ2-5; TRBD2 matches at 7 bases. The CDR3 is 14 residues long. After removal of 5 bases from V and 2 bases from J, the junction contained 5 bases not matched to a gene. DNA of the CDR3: TGTGCCAGCAGTGAATGGGGGGGGCAAGAGACCCAGTACTTC. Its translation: CASSEWGGQETQYF.

The CDR3 DNA follows: TGTGCCACCAGCAGAGATAGGGTGCACGAGCAGTACTTC. It translates to CATSRDRVHEQYF. The rearrangement joins TRBV15 to TRBJ2-7; D unclear. The CDR3 runs 13 residues. V was clipped by 0 bases and J by 5 bases, with 8 bases between them. Germline-derived CDR1 and CDR2 are LNHNV and YYDKDF (reference sequence).

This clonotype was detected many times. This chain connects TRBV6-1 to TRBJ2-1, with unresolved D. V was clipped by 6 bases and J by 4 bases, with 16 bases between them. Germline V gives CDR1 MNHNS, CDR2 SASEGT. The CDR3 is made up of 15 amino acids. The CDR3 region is CASRKRVLGYNEQFF. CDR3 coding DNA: TGTGCCAGCAGGAAGCGAGTGCTGGGGTACAATGAGCAGTTCTTC.

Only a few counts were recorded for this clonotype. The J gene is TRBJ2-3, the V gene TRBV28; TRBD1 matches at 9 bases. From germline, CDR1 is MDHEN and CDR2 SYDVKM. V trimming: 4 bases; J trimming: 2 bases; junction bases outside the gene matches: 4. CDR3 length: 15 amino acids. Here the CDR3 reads CASSSRTGATDTQYF. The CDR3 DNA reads TGTGCCAGCAGTTCCCGGACAGGGGCCACAGATACGCAGTATTTT.